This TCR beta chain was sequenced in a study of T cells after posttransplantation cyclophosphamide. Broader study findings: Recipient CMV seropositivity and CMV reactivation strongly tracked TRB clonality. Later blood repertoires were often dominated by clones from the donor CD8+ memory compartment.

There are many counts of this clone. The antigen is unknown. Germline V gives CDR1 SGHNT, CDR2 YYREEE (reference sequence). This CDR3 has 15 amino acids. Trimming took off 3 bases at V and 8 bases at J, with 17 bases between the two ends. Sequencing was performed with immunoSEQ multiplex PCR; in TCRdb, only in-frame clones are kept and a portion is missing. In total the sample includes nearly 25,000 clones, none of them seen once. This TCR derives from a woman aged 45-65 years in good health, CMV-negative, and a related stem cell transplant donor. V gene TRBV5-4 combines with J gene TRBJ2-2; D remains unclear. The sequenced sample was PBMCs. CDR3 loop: CASSSPVPTGGELFF. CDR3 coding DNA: TGTGCCAGCAGCTCCCCAGTACCCACGGGTGGGGAGCTGTTTTTT.